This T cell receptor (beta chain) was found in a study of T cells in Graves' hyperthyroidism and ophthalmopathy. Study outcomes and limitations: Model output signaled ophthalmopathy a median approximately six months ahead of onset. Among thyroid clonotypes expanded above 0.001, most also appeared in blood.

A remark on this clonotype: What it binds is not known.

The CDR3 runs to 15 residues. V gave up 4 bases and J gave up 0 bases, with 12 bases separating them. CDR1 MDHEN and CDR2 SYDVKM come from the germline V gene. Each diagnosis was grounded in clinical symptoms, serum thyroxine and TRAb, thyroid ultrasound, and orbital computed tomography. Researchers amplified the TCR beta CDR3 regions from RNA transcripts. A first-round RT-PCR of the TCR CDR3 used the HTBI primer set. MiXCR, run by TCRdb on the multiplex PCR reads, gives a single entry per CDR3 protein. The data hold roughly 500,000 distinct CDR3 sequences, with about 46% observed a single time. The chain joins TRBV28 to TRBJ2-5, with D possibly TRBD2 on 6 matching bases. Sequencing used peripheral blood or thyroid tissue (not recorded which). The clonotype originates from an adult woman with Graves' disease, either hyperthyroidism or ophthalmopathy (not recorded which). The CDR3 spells CASSWGESYQETQYF. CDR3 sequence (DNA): TGTGCCAGCAGTTGGGGGGAAAGCTACCAAGAGACCCAGTACTTC.